These 7 T cell receptor beta chains were sequenced from one sample in a study of cytomegalovirus exposure and HLA in healthy donors. PCR involved 60 Vbeta and 13 Jbeta primers. Data came from immunoSEQ multiplex PCR; TCRdb stores just in-frame clones and leaves some out. The ten most abundant clones cover 1.5% to 2% of a sample with 120,000 to 150,000 clones. The material sequenced was PBMCs. These receptors were obtained from a woman aged 50 to 60 in good health and CMV-seronegative.

The chain couples TRBV6-5 to TRBJ2-7; D is undetermined. Germline V gene sequence: CDR1 MNHEY, CDR2 SVGAGI. The CDR3 sequence is 14 residues long. The V end was cut by 3 bases, the J end by 2 bases, with 11 bases between. The CDR3 loop is CASSYDFPPYEQYF. The CDR3 DNA follows: TGTGCCAGCAGTTATGACTTTCCCCCCTACGAGCAGTACTTC.

The CDR3 reads CASRLVRTLTYEQYF. The CDR3 DNA sequence: TGTGCAAGTCGCTTAGTTCGGACACTAACCTACGAGCAGTACTTC. This chain uses TRBV12-2 with TRBJ2-7; TRBD1 was called by the table and not checked on the DNA. TRBV12-2 is assigned pseudogene status. This CDR3 spans 15 amino acids.

This rearrangement joins TRBV4-2 to TRBJ2-2; D remains ambiguous. CDR3 length equals 15 residues. V was pared by 0 bases and J by 6 bases, with 11 bases between. Germline CDR1 is LGHNA and CDR2 is YNFKEQ. CDR3 protein: CASSQDQVNSGELFF. CDR3 in DNA: TGTGCCAGCAGCCAAGATCAGGTCAATTCCGGGGAGCTGTTTTTT.

The chain recombines TRBV9 with TRBJ2-7, with a weak D call TRBD2 (5 bases). The CDR3 sequence is 14 residues long. The V and J ends lost 0 bases and 2 bases respectively, with 9 bases between them. CDR1 and CDR2 (germline): SGDLS, YYNGEE. As DNA, the CDR3 is TGTGCCAGCAGCGTAGGGCGGGCTACCTACGAGCAGTACTTC. Translation: CASSVGRATYEQYF. Together with reference TRBV9 and TRBJ2-7, the CDR3 gives the full variable domain: DSGVTQTPKHLITATGQRVTLRCSPRSGDLSVYWYQQSLDQGLQFLIQYYNGEERAKGNILERFSAQQFPDLHSELNLSSLELGDSALYFCASSVGRATYEQYFGPGTRLTVT.

The chain combines TRBV5-1 with TRBJ2-7; 14 bases line up with TRBD2. Germline CDR1 and CDR2: SGHRS and YFSETQ. The CDR3 runs to 17 residues. The junction had 6 bases not matched to a gene; V was cut back by 4 bases and J by 0 bases. The CDR3 region is CASSKGLAGASSYEQYF. CDR3 nucleotides: TGCGCCAGCAGCAAGGGACTAGCGGGGGCCAGCTCCTACGAGCAGTACTTC.

The chain has TRBV7-2 and TRBJ2-5, with 7 bases lining up with TRBD2. J gave up 5 bases and V 5 bases, and 8 bases lay outside the gene matches. CDR1 is SGHTA and CDR2 is FQGNSA in the germline V gene. The CDR3 sequence is 14 residues long. This CDR3 reads CASSGDTSVETQYF. Here the CDR3 DNA reads TGTGCCAGCAGCGGGGATACTAGCGTGGAGACCCAGTACTTC.

The rearrangement links TRBV28 to TRBJ2-7, with D unclear. CDR1 and CDR2 (germline): MDHEN, SYDVKM. V was shortened by 3 bases and J by 0 bases, with 9 bases between the two germline ends. This CDR3 is built from 14 residues. This CDR3 is CASSLTSLSYEQYF. DNA of the CDR3: TGTGCCAGCAGTTTGACAAGTCTCTCCTACGAGCAGTACTTC.